The 23 T cell receptor beta chains below all came from one sample that was sequenced in a study of T cells in Graves' hyperthyroidism and ophthalmopathy. Regions amplified from RNA transcripts were the TCR beta CDR3 regions. The primer set for the first-round RT-PCR of the TCR CDR3 was HTBI. TCRdb passed the multiplex PCR reads through MiXCR, listing each CDR3 protein once. The sample lists some 350,000 distinct CDR3 sequences; around 25% were seen once. Sequencing was performed on blood. The receptors originated from a middle-aged man with Graves' hyperthyroidism.

The chain joins TRBV7-9 to TRBJ1-5; D is possibly TRBD1 (5 bases). V lost 8 bases and J lost 5, with 16 bases in between. CDR1 is SEHNR and CDR2 is FQNEAQ in the germline V gene (reference sequence). The CDR3 runs to 14 residues. CDR3 nucleotides: TGTGCCAGCCAGGGACCGGAAGCCTATCAGCCCCAGCATTTT. Its translation: CASQGPEAYQPQHF.

The rearrangement uses TRBV20-1 and TRBJ2-1; D is uncertain. The CDR3 is made up of 14 amino acids. Looked up from germline, CDR1 is DFQATT and CDR2 is SNEGSKA (reference sequence). V lost 4 bases to trimming and J lost 6 bases, with 16 bases between them. The CDR3 DNA sequence: TGCAGTGCTACCCTACGGGCACGCTTCAATGAGCAGTTCTTC. It translates to CSATLRARFNEQFF.

This clonotype was picked up many times. The CDR3 nucleotides are TGTGCCAGCACCCAAGGGGGAGTTCAGCCCCAGCATTTT. Amino acids: CASTQGGVQPQHF. The chain is built from TRBV12-3 or TRBV12-4 and TRBJ1-5, with D possibly matching TRBD1 (6 bases). The V end was cut by 7 bases, the J end by 6 bases, with 13 bases between. The CDR3 sequence is 13 residues long.

This clonotype showed up many times. The J gene is TRBJ1-1, the V gene TRBV27; TRBD1 is a possible D gene (6 bases). The CDR3 spans 16 residues. V was pared by 4 bases and J by 1 base, with 16 bases between. Germline V gene sequence: CDR1 MNHEY, CDR2 SMNVEV (reference sequence). Here the CDR3 reads CASSSQGLIGNTEAFF. In DNA form, the CDR3 reads TGTGCCAGCAGTTCTCAGGGGTTGATCGGGAACACTGAAGCTTTCTTT.

In its sample, this clonotype was seen a few times. This chain links TRBV11-3 with TRBJ2-1; D gene uncertain. Germline assignment: CDR1 SGHNT and CDR2 YENEEA. Between the trimmed V and J ends, which lost 8 bases and 5 bases, there was a span of 10 bases. The CDR3 length is 12 residues. Here the CDR3 DNA reads TGTGCCAGCCGCCAGCCCAACAATGAGCAGTTCTTC. Encoded protein: CASRQPNNEQFF. The complete variable domain, with remaining parts taken from reference TRBV11-3 and TRBJ2-1, reads EAGVVQSPRYKIIEKKQPVAFWCNPISGHNTLYWYLQNLGQGPELLIRYENEEAVDDSQLPKDRFSAERLKGVDSTLKIQPAELGDSAVYLCASRQPNNEQFFGPGTRLTVL.

This clonotype has a handful of counts. The chain joins TRBV3-1 to TRBJ1-1; D gene uncertain. Germline V gene data show CDR1 as LGHDT and CDR2 as YNNKEL (reference sequence). V lost 4 bases and J lost 2, with 14 bases in between. The CDR3 contains 15 residues. This chain's CDR3 is CASSRLTQLNTEAFF. The CDR3 region has the DNA TGTGCCAGCAGCCGTTTGACACAGCTAAACACTGAAGCTTTCTTT.

CDR3 sequence: CASSGQEGSSYEQYF. The DNA of the CDR3 is TGTGCCAGCAGTGGACAGGAGGGGAGCTCCTACGAGCAGTACTTC. The rearrangement links TRBV6-2 or TRBV6-3 to TRBJ2-7; TRBD1 might be the D (7 bases). The CDR3 sequence is 15 residues long. V lost 5 bases to trimming and J lost 0 bases, with 14 bases between them. Germline assignment: CDR1 MNHEY and CDR2 SVGEGT.

V usage is TRBV7-2 and J usage is TRBJ1-2, with a tentative D call TRBD1 (5 bases). From germline, CDR1 is SGHTA and CDR2 FQGNSA. The CDR3 is 14 residues long. V lost 2 bases and J lost 5, with 12 bases in between. The CDR3 sequence is CASSLIQGGYGYTF. CDR3 bases: TGTGCCAGCAGCTTAATCCAGGGAGGGTATGGCTACACCTTC.

The chain joins TRBV7-9 to TRBJ2-1; TRBD2 aligns across 14 bases. There are 16 residues in the CDR3. Per germline, CDR1 SEHNR and CDR2 FQNEAQ (reference sequence). With 0 bases clipped from V and 11 bases from J, the junction kept 6 bases outside the gene matches. The CDR3 sequence is CASSLAGTSGSSKQFF. CDR3 in DNA: TGTGCCAGCAGCTTAGCGGGGACTAGCGGGAGTTCTAAGCAGTTCTTC.

This clonotype has a count of ten or more. This rearrangement joins TRBV27 to TRBJ2-7, with 7 positions matching TRBD1. Unmatched junction bases numbered 4, after V lost 5 bases and J lost 6 bases. CDR1 is MNHEY, CDR2 SMNVEV, per germline (reference sequence). CDR3 length: 12 amino acids. CDR3 nucleotides: TGTGCCAGCAGTCCCGGGACAGTCGAGCAGTACTTC. It specifies CASSPGTVEQYF.

This clonotype has a handful of counts. V gene TRBV11-3 combines with J gene TRBJ2-1; 9 positions match TRBD2. J lost 2 bases, V lost 6 bases, and 5 bases had no gene match. The germline V gene has CDR1 SGHNT and CDR2 YENEEA. The CDR3 sequence is 15 residues long. The CDR3 bases are TGTGCCAGCAGACGACTAGCGGAACCCTACAATGAGCAGTTCTTC. It is translated as CASRRLAEPYNEQFF.

The genes are TRBV28 and TRBJ1-4; 7 nucleotides line up with TRBD1. CDR1 and CDR2 from the germline V gene are MDHEN and SYDVKM. CDR3 length equals 15 residues. The J segment lost 8 bases and the V segment lost 3 bases, leaving 9 bases of the junction unmatched. The CDR3 region has the DNA TGTGCCAGCAGTTTTTTTCCCCAGGGGGAGGAAAAACTGTTTTTT. This encodes CASSFFPQGEEKLFF. The variable domain in full, completed from reference TRBV28 and TRBJ1-4, reads DVKVTQSSRYLVKRTGEKVFLECVQDMDHENMFWYRQDPGLGLRLIYFSYDVKMKEKGDIPEGYSVSREKKERFSLILESASTNQTSMYLCASSFFPQGEEKLFFGSGTQLSVL.

As for this clonotype: This sequence may be a read error, since a much larger clone differs from it by one base. Given the absence of the conserved phenylalanine or tryptophan at the CDR3 end, a read error is likely. The V gene is TRBV2, the J gene TRBJ2-3, with D uncertain. This CDR3 region has 15 residues. From germline, CDR1 is SNHLY and CDR2 FYNNEI. The germline V and J ends were trimmed by 2 bases and 0 bases, with 9 bases remaining between them. The CDR3 DNA reads TGTGCCAGCAGTGAAACTACCACTAGCACAGATACGCAGTATCTT. This translates into CASSETTTSTDTQYL.

This clonotype has just one count. The CDR3 DNA sequence: TGTGCCGGAACCCTAGGGGGAAACACTGAAGCTTTCTTT. Translating gives CAGTLGGNTEAFF. This chain uses TRBV28 with TRBJ1-1, with D perhaps matching TRBD1 (6 bases). The CDR3 has 13 amino acids. The V end was cut by 11 bases, the J end by 2 bases, with 15 bases between. Germline V gene sequence: CDR1 MDHEN, CDR2 SYDVKM.

There are a few counts of this clonotype. The V and J genes are TRBV12-3 or TRBV12-4 and TRBJ1-3; D unclear. Trimming pared 6 bases from V and 1 base from J, leaving 13 bases between. This CDR3 is built from 15 residues. As DNA, the CDR3 is TGTGCCAGCAGCTCTGGCGATTTTTCTGGAAACACCATATATTTT. Protein sequence: CASSSGDFSGNTIYF.

V usage is TRBV10-3 and J usage is TRBJ2-5; D gene uncertain. The CDR3 has 13 amino acids. Germline CDR1 ENHRY, CDR2 SYGVKD. Trimming pared 4 bases from V and 2 bases from J, leaving 8 bases between. The CDR3 is CAISVDPQETQYF. CDR3 DNA: TGTGCCATCAGTGTTGATCCGCAAGAGACCCAGTACTTC.

This clonotype has a handful of counts. The chain recombines TRBV7-9 with TRBJ2-5, with 13 bases identical to TRBD2. There are 15 residues in the CDR3. Looked up from germline, CDR1 is SEHNR and CDR2 is FQNEAQ (reference sequence). After removal of 5 bases from V and 7 bases from J, the junction contained 7 bases not matched to a gene. In DNA, the CDR3 is TGTGCCAGCAGCATCGGGACTAGCGGGGCGGGGACCCAGTACTTC. Translation: CASSIGTSGAGTQYF.

This clonotype was counted between two and nine times. The chain links TRBV20-1 to TRBJ2-3, with 11 bases that match TRBD1. Germline CDR1 reads DFQATT; CDR2 reads SNEGSKA (reference sequence). There are 15 residues in the CDR3. Trimming at V came to 3 bases and at J to 2 bases, leaving 4 bases not matched to a gene. For the CDR3, the DNA is TGCAGTGCTAGTGGGACAGGGGGTTTCACAGATACGCAGTATTTT. Translation: CSASGTGGFTDTQYF.

This clonotype was picked up a small number of times. This chain joins TRBV5-4 and TRBJ2-3; the D is unclear. V lost 3 bases to trimming and J lost 4 bases, with 12 bases between them. Looked up from germline, CDR1 is SGHNT and CDR2 is YYREEE (reference sequence). The CDR3 runs 14 residues. The CDR3 is CASSWVVGADTQYF. The DNA of the CDR3 is TGTGCCAGCAGCTGGGTGGTGGGTGCAGATACGCAGTATTTT. The full variable domain, completed using reference TRBV5-4 and TRBJ2-3, is ETGVTQSPTHLIKTRGQQVTLRCSSQSGHNTVSWYQQALGQGPQFIFQYYREEENGRGNFPPRFSGLQFPNYSSELNVNALELDDSALYLCASSWVVGADTQYFGPGTRLTVL.

V usage is TRBV27 and J usage is TRBJ2-7, with unresolved D. Trimming removed 8 bases from V and 2 bases from J, with 7 bases in between. The germline V gene encodes CDR1 MNHEY and CDR2 SMNVEV (reference sequence). This CDR3 is 11 amino acids long. Written as DNA, the CDR3 is TGTGCCAGCGCCAGTACCTACGAGCAGTACTTC. Translating it yields CASASTYEQYF.

This clonotype was counted a few times. The chain uses TRBV9 and TRBJ2-1, with 7 bases lining up with TRBD1. Germline V gene sequence: CDR1 SGDLS, CDR2 YYNGEE. The CDR3 has 13 residues. Trimming took 4 bases from V and 7 from J; bases not matched to a gene: 5. This CDR3 is CASSSRQGNEQFF. In DNA, the CDR3 is TGTGCCAGCAGCTCGAGACAGGGAAATGAGCAGTTCTTC.

The sample holds many counts of this clonotype. The chain combines TRBV2 with TRBJ2-5; 7 bases match TRBD2. The length of the CDR3 is 13 residues. Germline-derived CDR1 and CDR2 are SNHLY and FYNNEI. V shed 6 bases, J shed 5 bases, and the junction held 6 bases outside the gene matches. The CDR3 is CASRRGSTETQYF. The CDR3 DNA reads as TGTGCCAGCAGACGCGGGAGTACGGAGACCCAGTACTTC.

About this clonotype: A much larger clone sits a single nucleotide away, making a read error possible. This chain uses TRBV28 with TRBJ2-5; 11 nucleotides agree with TRBD1. The germline V gene has CDR1 MDHEN and CDR2 SYDVKM. The CDR3 runs to 15 residues. The V segment lost 6 bases and the J segment 5 bases; nucleotides outside the gene matches: 8. The CDR3 is CASSRTGGLGETQYF. The CDR3 DNA reads TGTGCCAGCAGCCGGACAGGGGGCCTTGGGGAGACCCAGTACTTC.